This record looks at one TCR beta chain sequence and its context. The antigen is undetermined. The data were taken from a study of liver allograft versus peripheral blood T cells. Study-wide context: Repertoires of T cell receptors in transplanted livers were compared with recipients' peripheral blood repertoires.

Findings of the study overall: Inside liver allografts, T cell receptor repertoires reportedly diverged from the repertoires found in peripheral blood.

V shed 7 bases and J 6 bases; nucleotides not matched to a gene: 15. CDR3 size: 18 residues. In germline, CDR1 is MNHEY, CDR2 SVGAGI. One entry per CDR3 protein results from TCRdb running MiXCR on the reads. The sample records 7,000 to 9,000 distinct CDR3 sequences, approximately 17% being singletons. This chain connects TRBV6-5 to TRBJ1-4, with 12 bases lining up with TRBD1. The TCR was taken from a human patient who had a liver transplant. Some of the T cells may derive from the graft donor. Here the CDR3 DNA reads TGTGCCAGCACTAAACACCGGGACAGGGGGCATCGGGATGAAAAACTGTTTTTT. This sequence encodes CASTKHRDRGHRDEKLFF.